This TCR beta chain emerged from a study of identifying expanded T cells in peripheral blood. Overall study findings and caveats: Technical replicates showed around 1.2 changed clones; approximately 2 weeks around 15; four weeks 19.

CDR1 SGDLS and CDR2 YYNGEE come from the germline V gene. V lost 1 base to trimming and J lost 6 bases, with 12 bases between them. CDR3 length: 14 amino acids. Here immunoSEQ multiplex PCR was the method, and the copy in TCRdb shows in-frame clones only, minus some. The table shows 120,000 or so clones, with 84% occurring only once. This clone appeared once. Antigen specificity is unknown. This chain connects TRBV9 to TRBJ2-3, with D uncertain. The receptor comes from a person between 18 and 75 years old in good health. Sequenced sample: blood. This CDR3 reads CASSVSPSPDTQYF. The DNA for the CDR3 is TGTGCCAGCAGCGTAAGTCCTTCGCCGGATACGCAGTATTTT.